These 13 T cell receptor beta chains came from one sample sequenced in a study of early T cells in non-severe SARS-CoV-2 infection. MiXCR, run by TCRdb on the 5' RACE reads, gives a single entry per CDR3 protein. The data hold more than 90,000 distinct CDR3 sequences, with roughly 11% observed a single time. The sample was whole blood. These receptors were taken from an adult who was a healthcare worker with PCR-confirmed SARS-CoV-2 infection or an uninfected control (not recorded which).

The table lists this clonotype with many counts. The chain combines TRBV20-1 with TRBJ2-5; 8 nucleotides align to TRBD1. J gave up 5 bases and V 5 bases, and 7 bases lay outside the gene matches. The CDR3 consists of 13 residues. Germline CDR1 and CDR2: DFQATT and SNEGSKA (reference sequence). The CDR3, as DNA: TGCAGTGCTTCCGGGACAGGTTCGGAGACCCAGTACTTC. Amino acids: CSASGTGSETQYF.

Many counts were recorded for this clonotype. The gene calls are TRBV28 and TRBJ2-3, with D maybe TRBD1 (6 bases). CDR1 MDHEN and CDR2 SYDVKM come from the germline V gene. V was shortened by 3 bases and J by 5 bases, with 18 bases between the two germline ends. The CDR3 totals 16 residues. The CDR3 sequence: CASSFGTLSLRDTQYF. CDR3 nucleotide sequence: TGTGCCAGCAGTTTTGGGACACTATCTCTGAGAGATACGCAGTATTTT.

There are many counts of this clonotype. The V call is TRBV6-1, the J call TRBJ2-5; possibly TRBD2 for D (6 bases). The CDR3 runs 15 residues. The germline gives CDR1 MNHNS, CDR2 SASEGT. V lost 11 bases to trimming and J lost 9 bases, with 28 bases between them. The CDR3 here is CAGTGGDRVKSAQYF. CDR3 in DNA: TGTGCCGGAACAGGAGGGGACCGTGTCAAGTCTGCCCAGTACTTC.

The sample holds a few counts of this clonotype. The chain recombines TRBV7-8 with TRBJ2-2; the match to TRBD2 covers 7 bases. The V gene end was trimmed by 1 base and the J gene end by 0 bases; junction bases not matched to a gene: 2. The germline V gene has CDR1 SGHVS and CDR2 FQNEAQ. The CDR3 spans 16 residues. CDR3 residues: CASSLVGGTNTGELFF. The CDR3 nucleotides are TGTGCCAGCAGCTTAGTGGGAGGGACGAACACCGGGGAGCTGTTTTTT.

This chain links TRBV20-1 with TRBJ2-6, with 7 bases matching TRBD1. The germline V gene has CDR1 DFQATT and CDR2 SNEGSKA (reference sequence). V dropped 0 bases and J dropped 4; count of bases not matched to a gene: 6. The CDR3 is 16 residues long. CDR3 sequence (DNA): TGCAGTGCTAGAGATGCAGGACAGGCCGGGGCCAACGTCCTGACTTTC. Amino acids: CSARDAGQAGANVLTF.

The chain is built from TRBV6-4 and TRBJ2-1, with 13 bases that match TRBD2. The germline V gene encodes CDR1 MRHNA and CDR2 SNTAGT. J gave up 7 bases and V 6 bases, and 6 bases lay outside the gene matches. This CDR3 is 15 amino acids long. The CDR3 region is CASSSLAGGMNEQFF. The CDR3 DNA reads TGTGCCAGCAGCTCACTAGCGGGAGGGATGAATGAGCAGTTCTTC.

The J gene is TRBJ2-3, the V gene TRBV3-1; D is uncertain. The V gene lost 2 bases and the J gene lost 8 bases, with 17 bases spanning the gap. The CDR3 runs 15 residues. Germline loops: CDR1 LGHDT, CDR2 YNNKEL (reference sequence). In DNA, the CDR3 is TGTGCCAGCAGCCAATCTTTAGCTCCTCGACGTACGCAGTATTTT. Translation: CASSQSLAPRRTQYF.

The V and J genes are TRBV29-1 and TRBJ2-7, with 8 bases that match TRBD1. Germline assignment: CDR1 SQVTM and CDR2 ANQGSEA. The CDR3 sequence is 13 residues long. The J segment lost 5 bases and the V segment lost 7 bases, leaving 10 bases of the junction unmatched. The CDR3 loop reads CSGGQGGSNEQYF. The CDR3 DNA sequence: TGCAGCGGTGGACAGGGTGGTTCGAACGAGCAGTACTTC.

Only one count was recorded for this clonotype. The rearrangement joins TRBV29-1 to TRBJ1-1; a possible D gene is TRBD1 (6 bases). Germline V gene data show CDR1 as SQVTM and CDR2 as ANQGSEA. V was trimmed by 7 bases and J by 2 bases, leaving 14 bases between them. This CDR3 region has 13 residues. The CDR3: CSAVGQTNTEAFF. DNA of the CDR3: TGCAGCGCTGTGGGACAAACAAACACTGAAGCTTTCTTT.

This clonotype was picked up a small number of times. This rearrangement joins TRBV6-1 to TRBJ1-6, with D perhaps TRBD1 (6 bases). The germline V gene encodes CDR1 MNHNS and CDR2 SASEGT. The length of the CDR3 is 18 residues. Trimming stripped 6 bases from V and 0 bases from J, with 18 bases between. CDR3 nucleotides: TGTGCCAGCAGCGTCATAGTTACGACAGGCTCCTATAATTCACCCCTCCACTTT. Protein product: CASSVIVTTGSYNSPLHF.

J is TRBJ2-2 and V is TRBV20-1; no reliable D call. Germline lookup yields CDR1 DFQATT and CDR2 SNEGSKA (reference sequence). The CDR3 has 14 residues. V gave up 2 bases and J gave up 6 bases, with 13 bases separating them. The CDR3 DNA follows: TGCAGTGCTAGACCAACGGCTGTGGCCGGGGAGCTGTTTTTT. The encoded protein is CSARPTAVAGELFF.

The chain combines TRBV4-1 with TRBJ2-7, with a tentative D call TRBD1 (5 bases). Germline V gene sequence: CDR1 MGHRA, CDR2 YSYEKL. V was pared by 4 bases and J by 3 bases, with 10 bases between. The CDR3 is made up of 13 amino acids. For the CDR3, the DNA is TGCGCCAGCAGCCGGACATCGAACTACGAGCAGTACTTC. This gives the protein CASSRTSNYEQYF.

The chain uses TRBV12-3 or TRBV12-4 and TRBJ2-7; 7 bases are shared with TRBD1. This CDR3 comprises 14 residues. The J segment lost 6 bases and the V segment lost 6 bases, leaving 11 bases of the junction unmatched. CDR3 sequence reads: CASRRWDSPSEQYF. The CDR3 DNA sequence: TGTGCCAGCAGACGCTGGGACAGCCCCTCCGAGCAGTACTTC.